This entry describes one TCR beta chain. Its antigen remains undetermined. Per-nucleotide qualities are absent, and no much larger clonotype sits a single base away. TCR CDR3 regions were amplified from genomic DNA by multiplex PCR using the deep immunoSEQ assay. Extracted genomic DNA from each cell subset was spread evenly across all wells of several immunoSEQ 96-well plates, with each plate serving as a replicate. For sorted subsets, each replicate PCR was loaded with 150 to 250 ng genomic DNA, equivalent to 32,000 or so T cell genomes. The purified libraries were quantified using a Qubit 3.0 fluorometer, sized with a Bioanalyzer 2100, and then quantified again using the KAPA Library Quantification kit. Every immunoSEQ 96-well plate was sequenced on a separate single-read 150-cycle Illumina NextSeq 550 flow cell. The original methods were these. Because the immunoSEQ output included only junctional sequences and no quality scores, the filtering could not be the same as the filtering used for full-length reads. To assign V/J genes and CDR3, sequences were annotated against IMGT germline references using PyIR, a Python wrapper for IgBLAST v1.9. Reads with weak V/J assignments (E-value above 1e-6), missing CDR3, stop codons, out-of-frame junctions, or ambiguous translated residues were removed. V3J clonotypes were defined as sequences sharing the same inferred V gene, J gene, and CDR3 amino acid sequence. Percentage overlap between repertoires was calculated by dividing the number of shared unique clonotypes by the size of the smaller repertoire. Richness of each repertoire was evaluated using RTK rarefaction, the Chao1 estimator, and Recon v2.1 estimates of unobserved clonotypes. For all TCRbeta clonotypes obtained by the gDNA method from a few donors, generation probabilities were computed with OLGA. Imported from immuneACCESS, the table was reduced by TCRdb to in-frame sequences with V and J called. These copies leave out some clones; in studies compared against another copy, an unresolved V gene accounts for under half, and the cause of the remainder is not known. V, J and clone size were drawn from that table, and D and trimming were deduced from the DNA. This sample gives some 2 million clones in total; less than 95% of them show up just once. The top ten clonotypes cover 1.2% of the sample.

The sample belongs to a study of shared clonotypes between healthy human individuals (dated by TCRdb to 2020 to 2021). As for the study more broadly: The cohort comprised a couple of women and a few men aged 18 to 49 years. For each donor, CD4 naive and CD4 memory were each given three plates, CD8 naive was given two plates, and CD8 memory was given one plate. Each donor's leukapheresis produced roughly between about 0.9 and 9.5 billion PBMCs. The study deeply sequenced blood TCR repertoires of about 5 healthy adults to estimate repertoire size and the extent of clonotype sharing between individuals. To increase sequencing depth and limit assay-specific biases, different laboratories used diverse techniques to prepare libraries and sequence TCR repertoires. General findings and caveats noted by the study authors: Naive subsets generally had larger estimated clonotype richness than memory subsets. Incomplete sequencing was indicated by rarefaction of sorted-subset datasets, despite the large sequencing depth. Roughly 5.2% of naive CD4, around 3.6% of naive CD8, roughly 2.5% of memory CD4, and over 0.35% of memory CD8 clonotypes were shared across a few donors. Sampling was limited to blood, and TCR repertoires in tissue likely differ from TCR repertoires in blood. Pairwise subsampling led to the expectation that sequencing depth would affect the degree of clonotype sharing among donors. The genetic and exposure-history diversity represented was limited by the small number of donors. Compared with non-shared clonotypes, clonotypes shared by all four sorted-subset donors had higher generation probabilities.

For the CD8 naive samples, CD45RO-negative cells were positively selected for CCR7, yielding a CD45RA+CCR7+ population from which TemRA cells were excluded. The donors were healthy, HIV-negative adults who had no recently reported acute infections or vaccinations. All donors were Caucasian adults living in Nashville, Tennessee, USA. After blood collection by leukapheresis, PBMCs were isolated using Ficoll-Histopaque density gradient centrifugation and then cryopreserved in the vapor phase of liquid nitrogen. Analytical flow cytometry was used to check the purity and quantity of each magnetically sorted T cell population. From each sorted fraction, genomic DNA was isolated and quantified by UV absorbance on a Nanodrop 2000c. The TCR originated in a man aged 18 to 29 in good health. Sample: naive CD8+ T cells sorted from blood. The cell subset or site label corresponds to: CD45RA+CCR7+.

The sequence in DNA is TGCGCCAGCAGCCAAGAGGGAAGCGGAGAAGAGACCCAGTACTTC. Its protein reads: CASSQEGSGEETQYF. The rearranged segments are TRBV4-3 and TRBJ2-5; the D gene is perhaps TRBD2, on 5 matching bases. Trimming removed 0 bases from V and 3 bases from J, leaving 11 bases between the germline ends. There are 15 amino acids in the CDR3, from cysteine to phenylalanine inclusive. Only the CDR3 DNA stays, 45 bases, in frame from base 1. CDR1 is given as LGHNA and CDR2 as YSLEER, both from the germline V gene.